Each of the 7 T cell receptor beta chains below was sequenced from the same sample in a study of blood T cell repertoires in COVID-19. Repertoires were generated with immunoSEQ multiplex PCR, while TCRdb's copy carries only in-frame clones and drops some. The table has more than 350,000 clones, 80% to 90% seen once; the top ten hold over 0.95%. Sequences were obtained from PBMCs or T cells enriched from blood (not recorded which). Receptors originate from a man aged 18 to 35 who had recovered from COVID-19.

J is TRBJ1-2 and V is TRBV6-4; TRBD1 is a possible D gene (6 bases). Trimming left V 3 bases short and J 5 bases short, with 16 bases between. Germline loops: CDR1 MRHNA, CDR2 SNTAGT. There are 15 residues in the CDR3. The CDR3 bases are TGTGCCAGCAGTGAAACCGGGACACCCGTGTATGGCTACACCTTC. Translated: CASSETGTPVYGYTF.

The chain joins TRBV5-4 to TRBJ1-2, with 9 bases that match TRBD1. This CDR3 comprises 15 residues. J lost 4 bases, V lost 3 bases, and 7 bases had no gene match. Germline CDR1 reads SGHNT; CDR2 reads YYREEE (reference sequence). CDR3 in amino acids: CASSSRDRVGYGYTF. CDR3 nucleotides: TGTGCCAGCAGCTCCCGGGACAGGGTAGGCTATGGCTACACCTTC.

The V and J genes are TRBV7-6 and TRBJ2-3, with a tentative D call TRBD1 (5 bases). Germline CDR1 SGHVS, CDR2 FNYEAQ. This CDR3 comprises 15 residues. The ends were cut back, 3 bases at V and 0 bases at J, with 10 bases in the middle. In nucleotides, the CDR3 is TGTGCCAGCAGCTTGGCCAGGGCGAGCACAGATACGCAGTATTTT. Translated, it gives CASSLARASTDTQYF.

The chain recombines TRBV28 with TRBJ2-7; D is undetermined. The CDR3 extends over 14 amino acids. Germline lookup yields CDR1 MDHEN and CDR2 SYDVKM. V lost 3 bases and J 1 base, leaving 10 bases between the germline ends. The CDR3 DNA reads TGTGCCAGCAGTTTTACGCCCGGGTCCTACGAGCAGTACTTC. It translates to CASSFTPGSYEQYF.

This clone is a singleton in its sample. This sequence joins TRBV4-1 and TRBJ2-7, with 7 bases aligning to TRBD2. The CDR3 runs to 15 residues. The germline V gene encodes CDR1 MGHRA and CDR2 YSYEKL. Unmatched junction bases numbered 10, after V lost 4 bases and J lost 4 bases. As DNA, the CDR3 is TGCGCCAGCAGCCCGTCCGGGGGAGGGAATTACGAGCAGTACTTC. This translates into CASSPSGGGNYEQYF.

The CDR3: CASSQESGFGYGYTF. CDR3 nucleotides: TGCGCCAGCAGCCAAGAGTCCGGGTTCGGCTATGGCTACACCTTC. This chain uses TRBV4-3 with TRBJ1-2, with D hard to call. This CDR3 spans 15 amino acids. V shed 0 bases and J shed 4 bases, with 12 bases lying between them. The germline V gene has CDR1 LGHNA and CDR2 YSLEER.

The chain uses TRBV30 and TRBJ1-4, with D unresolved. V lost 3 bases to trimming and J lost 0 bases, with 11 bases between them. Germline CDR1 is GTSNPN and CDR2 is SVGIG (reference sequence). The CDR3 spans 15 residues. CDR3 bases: TGTGCCTGGAGCCCGCGGGCCGCAACTAATGAAAAACTGTTTTTT. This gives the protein CAWSPRAATNEKLFF.